Below are 28 T cell receptor beta chains sequenced from a single sample in a study of cytomegalovirus exposure and HLA in healthy donors. Researchers ran the PCR with 60 Vbeta and 13 Jbeta primers. This table comes from immunoSEQ multiplex PCR, and its TCRdb copy is limited to in-frame clones, with some not included. The sample contains some 160,000 clones, roughly 62% of which appear only once. The sequenced sample consisted of PBMCs. Receptors originate from a man between 60 and 70 years old in good health and CMV-seronegative.

The chain couples TRBV27 to TRBJ2-6; maybe TRBD2 (6 bases). Trimming took off 5 bases at V and 0 bases at J, with 17 bases between the two ends. CDR1 is MNHEY, CDR2 SMNVEV, per germline (reference sequence). The length of the CDR3 is 18 residues. CDR3 region: CASSTYRGLPSGANVLTF. The CDR3 nucleotides are TGTGCCAGCAGTACCTACCGGGGACTGCCCTCTGGGGCCAACGTCCTGACTTTC.

The chain links TRBV2 to TRBJ2-3; D is ambiguous. V shed 9 bases and J shed 1 base, with 11 bases lying between them. Germline V gives CDR1 SNHLY, CDR2 FYNNEI. This CDR3 is built from 13 residues. CDR3 residues: CARSSAGTDTQYF. The DNA for the CDR3 is TGTGCCAGGAGCTCGGCGGGCACAGATACGCAGTATTTT.

The V and J genes are TRBV5-5 and TRBJ1-5; 8 bases line up with TRBD1. Germline loops: CDR1 SGHKS, CDR2 YYEKEE (reference sequence). The ends lost 1 base at V and 6 bases at J; junction bases unmatched: 9. CDR3 size: 16 residues. This chain's CDR3 is CASSLNPTGEVQPQHF. The CDR3 region has the DNA TGTGCCAGCAGCTTGAATCCGACAGGGGAGGTTCAGCCCCAGCATTTT. The full variable domain, its missing parts supplied by reference TRBV5-5 and TRBJ1-5, is DAGVTQSPTHLIKTRGQQVTLRCSPISGHKSVSWYQQVLGQGPQFIFQYYEKEERGRGNFPDRFSARQFPNYSSELNVNALLLGDSALYLCASSLNPTGEVQPQHFGDGTRLSIL.

This sequence joins TRBV19 and TRBJ2-5; D perhaps matches TRBD2 (5 bases). Germline loops: CDR1 LNHDA, CDR2 SQIVND (reference sequence). V was shortened by 5 bases and J by 5 bases, with 18 bases between the two germline ends. The CDR3 runs 15 residues. CDR3 residues: CASSRSRGLPETQYF. DNA of the CDR3: TGTGCCAGTAGTCGCTCCCGAGGGCTGCCTGAGACCCAGTACTTC. Looking up the rest from reference TRBV19 and TRBJ2-5 gives the full variable domain: DGGITQSPKYLFRKEGQNVTLSCEQNLNHDAMYWYRQDPGQGLRLIYYSQIVNDFQKGDIAEGYSVSREKKESFPLTVTSAQKNPTAFYLCASSRSRGLPETQYFGPGTRLLVL.

The V call is TRBV15, the J call TRBJ1-4; tentatively, D is TRBD1 (5 bases). V was clipped by 9 bases and J by 6 bases, with 17 bases between them. CDR1 LNHNV and CDR2 YYDKDF come from the germline V gene (reference sequence). CDR3 length: 14 residues. Here the CDR3 DNA reads TGTGCCACAGGCAATAGGGGTTTCGATGAAAAACTGTTTTTT. It codes for CATGNRGFDEKLFF. The full variable domain, its missing parts supplied by reference TRBV15 and TRBJ1-4, is DAMVIQNPRYQVTQFGKPVTLSCSQTLNHNVMYWYQQKSSQAPKLLFHYYDKDFNNEADTPDNFQSRRPNTSFCFLDIRSPGLGDTAMYLCATGNRGFDEKLFFGSGTQLSVL.

The chain is built from TRBV5-4 and TRBJ2-3; 7 bases line up with TRBD2. Germline V lookup: CDR1 SGHNT, CDR2 YYREEE (reference sequence). With 1 base clipped from V and 1 base from J, the junction kept 6 bases outside the gene matches. This CDR3 spans 16 amino acids. The CDR3, as DNA: TGTGCCAGCAGCTTGCAAAGGACTAGTGGCACAGATACGCAGTATTTT. This translates into CASSLQRTSGTDTQYF.

V usage is TRBV10-3 and J usage is TRBJ2-7, with 8 bases identical to TRBD1. The CDR3 is 14 amino acids. CDR1 is ENHRY and CDR2 is SYGVKD in the germline V gene. V lost 4 bases, J lost 9 bases, and 11 bases stayed unmatched. CDR3 region: CAISGGTGPSPQYF. The CDR3 bases are TGTGCCATCAGTGGTGGGACAGGCCCCTCGCCGCAGTACTTC.

This clone came up a few times. The chain employs TRBV2 and TRBJ2-5, with 11 nucleotides matching TRBD2. The V segment lost 4 bases and the J segment 6 bases; nucleotides outside the gene matches: 4. The CDR3 loop spans 14 amino acids. Per germline, CDR1 SNHLY and CDR2 FYNNEI. In DNA, the CDR3 is TGTGCCAGCAGTGCCGGGACTAGCGGACAGACCCAGTACTTC. It specifies CASSAGTSGQTQYF.

This chain joins TRBV19 and TRBJ2-3; perhaps TRBD2 as D (6 bases). Trimming shortened V by 6 bases and J by 2 bases, and 18 bases separated the two germline ends. The CDR3 consists of 16 residues. Germline V gives CDR1 LNHDA, CDR2 SQIVND (reference sequence). Written as DNA, the CDR3 is TGTGCCAGTAGAAAGGGTTTTAGCGGATTCACAGATACGCAGTATTTT. Amino acids: CASRKGFSGFTDTQYF. The full variable domain, its missing parts supplied by reference TRBV19 and TRBJ2-3, is DGGITQSPKYLFRKEGQNVTLSCEQNLNHDAMYWYRQDPGQGLRLIYYSQIVNDFQKGDIAEGYSVSREKKESFPLTVTSAQKNPTAFYLCASRKGFSGFTDTQYFGPGTRLTVL.

The chain recombines TRBV4-3 with TRBJ2-2, with D tentatively TRBD1 (5 bases). V lost 4 bases and J lost 2, with 14 bases in between. From germline, CDR1 is LGHNA and CDR2 YSLEER. This CDR3 is built from 16 residues. The CDR3 DNA reads TGCGCCAGCAGCCCCTTCCGGCAGGGAAACACCGGGGAGCTGTTTTTT. Its translation: CASSPFRQGNTGELFF.

The chain links TRBV5-4 to TRBJ2-1; TRBD1 might be the D (6 bases). V was trimmed by 4 bases and J by 12 bases, leaving 17 bases between them. This CDR3 has 13 amino acids. CDR1 is SGHNT, CDR2 YYREEE, per germline (reference sequence). This CDR3 is CASSLRGTQPQFF. Written as DNA, the CDR3 is TGTGCCAGCAGCCTGAGGGGGACACAACCGCAGTTCTTC.

V gene TRBV19 combines with J gene TRBJ2-5; maybe TRBD1 (7 bases). There are 14 residues in the CDR3. Trimming removed 5 bases from V and 6 bases from J, with 16 bases in between. Germline loops: CDR1 LNHDA, CDR2 SQIVND (reference sequence). CDR3 amino acids: CASSPGGGGKTQYF. The DNA of the CDR3 is TGTGCCAGTAGTCCCGGAGGGGGCGGCAAGACCCAGTACTTC.

The V and J genes are TRBV19 and TRBJ2-3; 10 bases are a match to TRBD2. The V gene's germline CDR1 is LNHDA and CDR2 SQIVND (reference sequence). This CDR3 is 13 amino acids long. V lost 9 bases and J lost 8; bases outside the gene matches: 8. CDR3 sequence reads: CASCMASGSTQYF. In DNA form, the CDR3 reads TGTGCCAGCTGTATGGCTAGCGGGAGTACGCAGTATTTT.

This chain uses TRBV11-2 with TRBJ2-6; 9 positions match TRBD1. The CDR3 length is 19 residues. The ends lost 5 bases at V and 4 bases at J; junction bases unmatched: 15. Germline CDR1 reads SGHAT; CDR2 reads FQNNGV. The CDR3 here is CASSPSGQGTLRGANVLTF. In DNA form, the CDR3 reads TGTGCCAGCAGCCCGTCGGGACAGGGAACCCTTAGAGGGGCCAACGTCCTGACTTTC.

This sequence joins TRBV19 and TRBJ1-1; weak D call: TRBD1 (6 bases). The CDR3 extends over 15 amino acids. Germline CDR1 is LNHDA and CDR2 is SQIVND (reference sequence). V was trimmed by 7 bases and J by 1 base, leaving 16 bases between them. CDR3 residues: CASTDRHTSNTEAFF. The CDR3 coding sequence is TGTGCCAGTACAGACAGGCACACCTCGAACACTGAAGCTTTCTTT.

The chain carries TRBV4-3 and TRBJ2-2, with D possibly TRBD2 on 5 matching bases. Trimming took off 0 bases at V and 6 bases at J, with 17 bases between the two ends. Germline values: CDR1 LGHNA, CDR2 YSLEER. The CDR3 covers 17 residues. CDR3 region: CASSQDPGGPLAGELFF. The CDR3 DNA reads as TGCGCCAGCAGCCAAGACCCCGGAGGACCGCTTGCCGGGGAGCTGTTTTTT.

The chain combines TRBV5-1 with TRBJ1-4; tentatively, D is TRBD1 (5 bases). V shed 0 bases and J shed 6 bases, with 12 bases lying between them. This CDR3 has 15 amino acids. Germline CDR1 and CDR2: SGHRS and YFSETQ. This chain's CDR3 is CASSLDHGGDEKLFF. CDR3 DNA: TGCGCCAGCAGCTTGGATCATGGGGGGGATGAAAAACTGTTTTTT.

This clone has a handful of counts. The chain employs TRBV28 and TRBJ2-7; TRBD1 might be the D (5 bases). Germline V gives CDR1 MDHEN, CDR2 SYDVKM. Trimming pared 6 bases from V and 3 bases from J, leaving 9 bases between. CDR3 length: 12 amino acids. DNA of the CDR3: TGTGCCAGCAGGGCTACAGGCTACGAGCAGTACTTC. Amino acid sequence: CASRATGYEQYF. The variable domain in full, completed from reference TRBV28 and TRBJ2-7, reads DVKVTQSSRYLVKRTGEKVFLECVQDMDHENMFWYRQDPGLGLRLIYFSYDVKMKEKGDIPEGYSVSREKKERFSLILESASTNQTSMYLCASRATGYEQYFGPGTRLTVT.

The genes are TRBV18 and TRBJ1-5; TRBD1 matches 9 bases. Trimming removed 6 bases from V and 6 bases from J; junction bases left unmatched: 12. There are 16 residues in the CDR3. CDR1 is KGHSH and CDR2 is LQKENI in the germline V gene. The DNA of the CDR3 is TGTGCCAGCTCTCTACAGGGGGCGCAAGTTGCTCAGCCCCAGCATTTT. Amino acids: CASSLQGAQVAQPQHF. Full variable domain (outside the CDR3, taken from reference TRBV18 and TRBJ1-5): NAGVMQNPRHLVRRRGQEARLRCSPMKGHSHVYWYRQLPEEGLKFMVYLQKENIIDESGMPKERFSAEFPKEGPSILRIQQVVRGDSAAYFCASSLQGAQVAQPQHFGDGTRLSIL.

This rearrangement joins TRBV5-1 to TRBJ1-1; no reliable D call. Trimming removed 3 bases at V and 1 base at J, with 4 bases between. Germline V CDR1 and CDR2: SGHRS, YFSETQ. This CDR3 region has 12 residues. CDR3 amino acids: CASSSGNTEAFF. CDR3 bases: TGCGCCAGCAGCTCCGGGAACACTGAAGCTTTCTTT.

The chain recombines TRBV10-3 with TRBJ1-4, with a possible D match to TRBD1 (6 bases). The CDR3 extends over 13 amino acids. Germline V gives CDR1 ENHRY, CDR2 SYGVKD. V lost 10 bases, J lost 5 bases, and 14 bases lay in between. CDR3 nucleotides: TGTGCCACCCAGTACAGGGACAATGAAAAACTGTTTTTT. Encoded protein: CATQYRDNEKLFF.

This clone was counted only a few times. The chain recombines TRBV10-1 with TRBJ2-7; 7 positions match TRBD2. The V gene end was trimmed by 5 bases and the J gene end by 5 bases; junction bases not matched to a gene: 9. This CDR3 is 14 amino acids long. Germline CDR1 is WNHNN and CDR2 is SYGVQD (reference sequence). Here the CDR3 reads CASSRGGDEDEQYF. As DNA, the CDR3 is TGCGCCAGCAGTCGGGGAGGGGATGAGGACGAGCAGTACTTC.

The chain employs TRBV7-8 and TRBJ2-5; 9 bases agree with TRBD2. Germline-derived CDR1 and CDR2 are SGHVS and FQNEAQ. The CDR3 has 15 amino acids. V shed 1 base, J shed 1 base, and the junction held 1 base outside the gene matches. The CDR3 nucleotides read TGTGCCAGCAGCTTAGGACTAGCGGTCCAAGAGACCCAGTACTTC. Translating gives CASSLGLAVQETQYF.

The V call is TRBV2, the J call TRBJ1-1; perhaps TRBD1 as D (5 bases). The V and J ends lost 2 bases and 7 bases respectively, with 17 bases between them. This CDR3 is 15 amino acids long. CDR1 is SNHLY, CDR2 FYNNEI, per germline. CDR3 amino acids: CASSERSGYNDEAFF. CDR3 DNA sequence: TGTGCCAGCAGTGAACGATCAGGGTATAATGATGAAGCTTTCTTT.

This chain joins TRBV5-1 and TRBJ1-4; D gene unclear. The CDR3 loop spans 16 amino acids. Germline loops: CDR1 SGHRS, CDR2 YFSETQ. V lost 1 base and J lost 5, with 15 bases in between. The CDR3: CASSLSGGSVNEKLFF. The CDR3 DNA sequence: TGCGCCAGCAGCTTGAGCGGAGGGTCCGTCAATGAAAAACTGTTTTTT. Variable domain in full (rest from reference TRBV5-1 and TRBJ1-4): KAGVTQTPRYLIKTRGQQVTLSCSPISGHRSVSWYQQTPGQGLQFLFEYFSETQRNKGNFPGRFSGRQFSNSRSEMNVSTLELGDSALYLCASSLSGGSVNEKLFFGSGTQLSVL.

The chain couples TRBV18 to TRBJ1-1; D ambiguous. Looked up from germline, CDR1 is KGHSH and CDR2 is LQKENI. With 2 bases removed from V and 0 bases from J, the gap between germline ends came to 10 bases. The CDR3 has 15 residues. This CDR3 reads CASSPEAYLNTEAFF. The DNA for the CDR3 is TGTGCCAGCTCACCAGAGGCCTACTTGAACACTGAAGCTTTCTTT.

The chain uses TRBV2 and TRBJ2-3, with 8 bases identical to TRBD2. The CDR3 runs 14 residues. Per germline, CDR1 SNHLY and CDR2 FYNNEI. The CDR3 loop reads CAASRGGRTDTQYF. The CDR3 coding sequence is TGTGCAGCCTCACGGGGGGGCCGCACAGATACGCAGTATTTT.

The chain combines TRBV27 with TRBJ2-1, with 8 nucleotides matching TRBD2. V lost 2 bases, J lost 4 bases, and 7 bases stayed unmatched. CDR3 length: 16 residues. Germline lookup yields CDR1 MNHEY and CDR2 SMNVEV (reference sequence). The CDR3 sequence is CASSLLTSAAYNEQFF. CDR3 sequence (DNA): TGTGCCAGCAGTTTACTGACTAGCGCGGCATACAATGAGCAGTTCTTC.